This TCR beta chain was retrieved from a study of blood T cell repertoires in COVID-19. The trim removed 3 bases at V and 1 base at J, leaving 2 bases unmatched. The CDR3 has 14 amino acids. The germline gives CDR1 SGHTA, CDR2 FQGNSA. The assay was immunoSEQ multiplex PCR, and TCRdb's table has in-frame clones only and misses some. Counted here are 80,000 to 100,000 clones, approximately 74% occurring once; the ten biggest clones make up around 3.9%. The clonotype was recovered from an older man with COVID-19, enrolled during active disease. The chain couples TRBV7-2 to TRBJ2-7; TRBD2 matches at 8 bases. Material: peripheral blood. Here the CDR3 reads CASSFPGGSYEQYF. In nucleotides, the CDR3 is TGTGCCAGCAGCTTCCCGGGGGGGTCCTACGAGCAGTACTTC.